The clone carrying this TCR beta chain was seen a few times. Germline V gene sequence: CDR1 SGDLS, CDR2 YYNGEE. Losses at the gene ends were 3 bases for V and 4 bases for J; bases not matched to a gene: 23. The CDR3 length is 23 residues. This entry belongs to a study of blood T cell repertoires in COVID-19. About the study: Acute and convalescent COVID-19 specimens originated in the United States, Italy and Spain. T cells, B-cell-depleted T cells, or PBMCs supplied cDNA or gDNA.

Authors' analysis steps: Reference gene primer amplification yielded estimated nucleated cell counts. Clones were read by immunoSEQ multiplex PCR, and TCRdb kept only the in-frame ones, dropping some. Clone size and V and J calls were adopted from that table, with D and trimming inferred from the DNA. The sample lists about 26,000 clones, 81% occurring once. The rearrangement joins TRBV9 to TRBJ2-1; 15 bases agree with TRBD2. Sequences were obtained from peripheral blood. This clonotype was sampled from a man aged 45-65 years with active or convalescent COVID-19. CDR3 protein: CASSERSGGLAGGPVPSYNEQFF. The CDR3 nucleotides read TGTGCCAGCAGCGAAAGAAGTGGAGGACTAGCGGGAGGGCCGGTCCCTAGTTACAATGAGCAGTTCTTC.